The clone carrying this TCR beta chain was picked up a small number of times. The data were obtained in a study of regulatory T cells in long-lasting Graves disease. Study information: The definition of persistent Graves' disease was over 5 years of antithyroid drugs with positive TSH receptor antibodies.

This CDR3 has 13 amino acids. CDR1 is SQVTM, CDR2 ANQGSEA, per germline. V shed 6 bases and J shed 1 base, with 12 bases lying between them. Documented time point: persistent/refractory GD, antithyroid drugs over 5 years with positive TRAb. Making the TCR library involved RNA that had been extracted from PBMCs. HTBI primers from iRepertoire and Arm-PCR of CDR3 regions yielded the TCR beta libraries. TCRdb recomputed calls from the multiplex PCR reads with MiXCR, one row per CDR3 protein. The data show 430,000 or so distinct CDR3 sequences, around a fifth seen once. This chain uses TRBV29-1 with TRBJ1-1, with a weak D call TRBD1 (5 bases). This TCR was recovered from a female donor with Graves disease. The sample here was peripheral blood mononuclear cells (PBMCs), taken when the disease was refractory, from a patient treated with antithyroid drugs. This CDR3 reads CSVPSTANTEAFF. The CDR3 nucleotides are TGCAGCGTCCCTTCGACAGCGAACACTGAAGCTTTCTTT.